This entry concerns a single T cell receptor (beta chain). Antigen specificity is unknown. The entry originates in a study of identifying expanded T cells in peripheral blood. Study conclusions and caveats: Technical replicates showed around 1.2 changed clones; two weeks 15 to 20; four weeks 19.

Produced via immunoSEQ multiplex PCR; TCRdb's table is partial and in-frame only. The sample holds under 120,000 clones, 80% to 90% seen once. Sequenced input: blood. The TCR comes from a person aged 18 to 70 in good health.

The CDR3 reads CASSQVLGAGGLETQYF. For the CDR3, the DNA is TGTGCCAGCAGCCAAGTTTTGGGGGCGGGGGGATTGGAGACCCAGTACTTC. The chain combines TRBV4-2 with TRBJ2-5, with TRBD2 matching over 8 bases. This CDR3 contains 17 residues. The V gene's germline CDR1 is LGHNA and CDR2 YNFKEQ. V shed 1 base and J 5 bases; nucleotides not matched to a gene: 12.